The rows below give T cell receptor beta chains drawn from one sample of a study of cytomegalovirus exposure and HLA in healthy donors. TCRdb's table, derived via immunoSEQ multiplex PCR, lists solely in-frame clones and lacks some. The sample includes about 110,000 clones, roughly 83% of them seen just once. Sequencing was performed on PBMCs. These receptors were obtained from a woman aged 18-29 years in good health and CMV-seropositive. The CDR3 runs from the conserved cysteine through the conserved F or W. The order of the fields is clone size, J gene, D gene, V gene, CDR3 protein, CDR3 DNA. The D gene is left open where the match is weak. The size field is filled for only some rows; it gives once, few, many or a size class.

NA	TRBJ2-5	TRBD2	TRBV11-3	CASSSGTSGLTGLETQYF	TGTGCCAGCAGCTCCGGGACTAGCGGGCTGACTGGTCTGGAGACCCAGTACTTC
NA	TRBJ2-1	TRBD2	TRBV2	CASRRGLAYEQFF	TGTGCCAGCAGGCGGGGACTAGCGTATGAGCAGTTCTTC
NA	TRBJ2-5	NA	TRBV5-1	CASSLLAETQETQYF	TGCGCCAGCAGCTTGCTCGCGGAGACGCAAGAGACCCAGTACTTC
NA	TRBJ2-7	TRBD1	TRBV5-6	CASSLDRGRYEQYF	TGTGCCAGCAGCTTGGACAGGGGGAGGTACGAGCAGTACTTC
NA	TRBJ1-5	NA	TRBV5-5	CASSLAEDRVNQPQHF	TGTGCCAGCAGCTTGGCCGAAGACAGAGTCAATCAGCCCCAGCATTTT
NA	TRBJ2-3	TRBD2	TRBV28	CASSISGSTDTQYF	TGTGCCAGCAGTATTAGCGGGAGCACAGATACGCAGTATTTT
NA	TRBJ1-5	TRBD1	TRBV4-1	CASSQEPSDRARSNQPQHF	TGCGCCAGCAGCCAAGAGCCTTCCGACAGGGCTCGTAGCAATCAGCCCCAGCATTTT
NA	TRBJ1-1	NA	TRBV6-5	CASRDSLNTEAFF	TGTGCCAGCAGGGACAGTCTGAACACTGAAGCTTTCTTT
NA	TRBJ1-1	NA	TRBV25-1	CAIVSRRQETEAFF	TGTGCCATCGTGTCAAGGAGACAGGAGACTGAAGCTTTCTTT
NA	TRBJ1-2	TRBD1	TRBV7-3	CASSLRGPHATGKPENGYTF	TGTGCCAGCAGCTTAAGGGGCCCCCACGCGACAGGGAAGCCTGAAAATGGCTACACCTTC
NA	TRBJ1-1	NA	TRBV5-1	CASRYNALSNTEAFF	TGCGCCAGCAGGTACAACGCCTTATCGAACACTGAAGCTTTCTTT
NA	TRBJ2-2	NA	TRBV15	CATSRAGGINTGELFF	TGTGCCACCAGCAGAGCTGGAGGGATCAACACCGGGGAGCTGTTTTTT
NA	TRBJ2-6	NA	TRBV28	CASSFHSGANVLTF	TGTGCCAGCAGTTTCCACTCTGGGGCCAACGTCCTGACTTTC
few	TRBJ2-5	NA	TRBV30	CAWSEDSGSETQYF	TGTGCCTGGAGTGAGGATAGCGGATCGGAGACCCAGTACTTC
NA	TRBJ1-2	NA	TRBV6-5	CASIKAGNYGYTF	TGTGCCAGCATCAAAGCGGGGAACTATGGCTACACCTTC
NA	TRBJ2-3	TRBD2	TRBV9	CASSVEGAGLKDTQYF	TGTGCCAGCAGCGTAGAGGGAGCGGGGCTCAAGGATACGCAGTATTTT
once	TRBJ2-2	NA	TRBV4-1	CASSAAQVTGELFF	TGCGCCAGCAGCGCAGCCCAGGTGACCGGGGAGCTGTTTTTT
NA	TRBJ2-7	TRBD1	TRBV2	CASKKRGLSYEQYF	TGTGCCAGCAAGAAGAGGGGGCTGTCCTACGAGCAGTACTTC
NA	TRBJ2-1	TRBD2	TRBV7-3	CASSLRTSGRYNEQFF	TGTGCCAGCAGCTTAAGGACTAGCGGACGATACAATGAGCAGTTCTTC
NA	TRBJ2-1	NA	TRBV9	CASSVMSRENNEQFF	TGTGCCAGCAGCGTCATGAGCCGAGAGAACAATGAGCAGTTCTTC
once	TRBJ1-2	NA	TRBV11-3	CASSLTPNYGYTF	TGTGCCAGCAGCTTAACACCAAACTATGGCTACACCTTC
NA	TRBJ1-2	NA	TRBV14	CASSLQGLGGYTF	TGTGCCAGCAGCCTACAGGGTCTTGGAGGCTACACCTTC
NA	TRBJ2-5	NA	TRBV15	CVTSREGSRILQETQYF	TGTGTCACCAGCAGAGAGGGCAGCCGGATCCTCCAAGAGACCCAGTACTTC
NA	TRBJ2-3	NA	TRBV6-1	CASSDVGLAGSTDTQYF	TGTGCCAGCAGTGATGTCGGCCTAGCCGGTAGCACAGATACGCAGTATTTT
NA	TRBJ1-1	NA	TRBV5-4	CASSLDARGTEAFF	TGTGCCAGCAGCTTGGACGCTAGGGGCACTGAAGCTTTCTTT
NA	TRBJ2-1	NA	TRBV5-4	CASSWGRWDEQFF	TGTGCCAGCAGCTGGGGCCGGTGGGATGAGCAGTTCTTC
NA	TRBJ2-5	TRBD2	TRBV5-1	CASSLVSSGAQETQYF	TGCGCCAGCAGCTTGGTGTCTAGCGGGGCACAAGAGACCCAGTACTTC
NA	TRBJ1-3	NA	TRBV4-2	CASSQGVRERGNTIYF	TGTGCCAGCAGCCAAGGGGTGCGGGAGAGAGGAAACACCATATATTTT
few	TRBJ2-5	TRBD1	TRBV29-1	CSVRQGDETQYF	TGCAGCGTTAGACAGGGCGACGAGACCCAGTACTTC